Each of the 27 T cell receptor beta chains below was sequenced from the same sample in a study of blood T cell repertoires in COVID-19. TCRdb's copy holds only in-frame clones and misses some; the assay was immunoSEQ multiplex PCR. Among about 87,000 clones listed, more than 70% were seen once. Sequencing was performed on peripheral blood. The receptors originated from an older woman with acute or convalescent COVID-19.

The V and J genes are TRBV10-3 and TRBJ1-2, with D maybe TRBD1 (5 bases). The germline V and J ends were trimmed by 4 bases and 6 bases, with 15 bases remaining between them. Germline values: CDR1 ENHRY, CDR2 SYGVKD. This CDR3 is 14 amino acids long. The CDR3 is CAISGGGRENGYTF. The CDR3 DNA follows: TGTGCCATCAGTGGGGGAGGCAGGGAAAATGGCTACACCTTC.

The V and J genes are TRBV19 and TRBJ1-1; TRBD1 is a possible D gene (6 bases). The CDR3 covers 17 residues. Germline CDR1 is LNHDA and CDR2 is SQIVND (reference sequence). The ends were cut back, 4 bases at V and 0 bases at J, with 18 bases in the middle. The CDR3: CASSSPPVQGMNTEAFF. Written as DNA, the CDR3 is TGTGCCAGTAGTAGCCCCCCCGTACAGGGTATGAACACTGAAGCTTTCTTT. Using reference TRBV19 and TRBJ1-1 for the parts outside the CDR3, the full variable domain is DGGITQSPKYLFRKEGQNVTLSCEQNLNHDAMYWYRQDPGQGLRLIYYSQIVNDFQKGDIAEGYSVSREKKESFPLTVTSAQKNPTAFYLCASSSPPVQGMNTEAFFGQGTRLTVV.

The V call is TRBV9, the J call TRBJ2-2; a weak D match, TRBD2 (6 bases). Germline V gene lookup returns CDR1 SGDLS and CDR2 YYNGEE. The ends were cut back, 0 bases at V and 2 bases at J, with 14 bases in the middle. CDR3 size: 17 residues. CDR3: CASSVGLGGVNTGELFF. The CDR3 DNA reads TGTGCCAGCAGCGTAGGACTCGGCGGGGTAAACACCGGGGAGCTGTTTTTT.

V and J are TRBV21-1 and TRBJ1-1; the table's D call TRBD1 went unverified against the DNA. TRBV21-1 is a known pseudogene. The CDR3 sequence is 19 residues long. The chain's CDR3 is CASSKGPGDGVKGNTEAFF. CDR3 in DNA: TGTGCCAGCAGCAAGGGCCCAGGGGACGGGGTTAAGGGTAACACTGAAGCTTTCTTT.

The CDR3 reads CASSYFGGSGYTF. CDR3 coding DNA: TGTGCCAGCAGTTACTTCGGAGGATCTGGCTACACCTTC. The chain links TRBV6-2 or TRBV6-3 to TRBJ1-2; D not resolved. Germline-derived CDR1 and CDR2 are MNHEY and SVGEGT. The CDR3 totals 13 residues. Trimming pared 1 base from V and 7 bases from J, leaving 10 bases between.

This rearrangement joins TRBV7-2 to TRBJ1-4; maybe TRBD1 (5 bases). The length of the CDR3 is 13 residues. Per germline, CDR1 SGHTA and CDR2 FQGNSA. Trimming took off 5 bases at V and 6 bases at J, with 10 bases between the two ends. CDR3 in amino acids: CASSPGGDEKLFF. In DNA, the CDR3 is TGTGCCAGCAGCCCTGGGGGGGATGAAAAACTGTTTTTT.

V gene TRBV15 combines with J gene TRBJ1-2, with TRBD1 identical over 7 bases. J lost 2 bases, V lost 0 bases, and 0 bases had no gene match. CDR1 and CDR2 (germline): LNHNV, YYDKDF (reference sequence). The CDR3 spans 14 residues. The CDR3 DNA reads TGTGCCACCAGCAGAGAACAGGGGAACTATGGCTACACCTTC. Its translation is CATSREQGNYGYTF.

The V call is TRBV18, the J call TRBJ2-1; 10 bases are shared with TRBD2. Germline V lookup: CDR1 KGHSH, CDR2 LQKENI. The CDR3 consists of 15 residues. After removal of 5 bases from V and 5 bases from J, the junction contained 6 bases not matched to a gene. CDR3 DNA sequence: TGTGCCAGCTCAGCACTAGCGGGGAGAGACAATGAGCAGTTCTTC. As protein: CASSALAGRDNEQFF.

The chain couples TRBV2 to TRBJ1-4, with 9 bases lining up with TRBD1. Germline V gene lookup returns CDR1 SNHLY and CDR2 FYNNEI. V was clipped by 0 bases and J by 10 bases; unmatched bases: 6. This CDR3 is 15 amino acids long. Written as DNA, the CDR3 is TGTGCCAGCAGTGAAGCCGGGACAGGGACTGGAAAACTGTTTTTT. Its translation is CASSEAGTGTGKLFF.

This clone was counted a few times. V and J are TRBV30 and TRBJ2-7; the D gene is possibly TRBD1 (8 bases). This CDR3 comprises 16 residues. Germline V gives CDR1 GTSNPN, CDR2 SVGIG (reference sequence). The V and J ends lost 2 bases and 3 bases respectively, with 20 bases between them. The CDR3 loop reads CAWSIRTGGGDYEQYF. The CDR3 coding sequence is TGTGCCTGGAGTATCCGAACAGGGGGAGGGGACTACGAGCAGTACTTC.

In its sample, this clone was seen once. V gene TRBV7-9 combines with J gene TRBJ2-1; D might be TRBD1 (6 bases). V was shortened by 7 bases and J by 7 bases, with 11 bases between the two germline ends. From germline, CDR1 is SEHNR and CDR2 FQNEAQ (reference sequence). This CDR3 comprises 12 residues. The CDR3: CASTRGGNEQFF. The CDR3 DNA reads TGTGCCAGCACTCGAGGGGGAAATGAGCAGTTCTTC. The full variable domain, in which reference TRBV7-9 and TRBJ2-1 provide the parts outside the CDR3, is DTGVSQNPRHKITKRGQNVTFRCDPISEHNRLYWYRQTLGQGPEFLTYFQNEAQLEKSRLLSDRFSAERPKGSFSTLEIQRTEQGDSAMYLCASTRGGNEQFFGPGTRLTVL.

J is TRBJ2-3 and V is TRBV21-1; the table names TRBD1, a call not compared with the DNA. TRBV21-1 corresponds to a pseudogene. The CDR3 has 17 residues. This CDR3 reads CASSKTVRQGPTDTQYF. CDR3 in DNA: TGTGCCAGCAGCAAAACCGTAAGACAGGGCCCCACAGATACGCAGTATTTT.

The V gene is TRBV4-3, the J gene TRBJ1-1; 9 positions match TRBD1. The CDR3 is 14 residues long. Looked up from germline, CDR1 is LGHNA and CDR2 is YSLEER. V lost 2 bases and J lost 9; bases outside the gene matches: 7. The CDR3 region has the DNA TGCGCCAGCAGCCAAACACAGGGGGCCCCTCAAGCTTTCTTT. Protein: CASSQTQGAPQAFF.

This clone has only a few counts. The chain combines TRBV30 with TRBJ1-1, with 7 bases fitting TRBD1. CDR3 size: 15 residues. Germline trimming cut 3 bases from V and 3 bases from J; bases unmatched to any gene: 10. Germline CDR1 and CDR2: GTSNPN and SVGIG (reference sequence). The CDR3 coding sequence is TGTGCCTGGAGCGCGGGACAGAGCTTTTACACTGAAGCTTTCTTT. Its protein product is CAWSAGQSFYTEAFF.

The chain employs TRBV9 and TRBJ2-1; perhaps TRBD2 as D (6 bases). From germline, CDR1 is SGDLS and CDR2 YYNGEE. Trimming removed 8 bases from V and 4 bases from J, with 16 bases in between. The CDR3 sequence is 14 residues long. The CDR3 loop is CASSRRGGYNEQFF. The CDR3 DNA is TGTGCCAGTTCACGGAGGGGTGGTTACAATGAGCAGTTCTTC.

The DNA of the CDR3 is TGTGCCAGCAGCCGTCCCGGGACATTTGATTCACCCCTCCACTTT. Translating gives CASSRPGTFDSPLHF. The chain combines TRBV6-5 with TRBJ1-6, with D maybe TRBD1 (6 bases). The CDR3 runs to 15 residues. V was trimmed by 6 bases and J by 8 bases, leaving 17 bases between them. The germline V gene has CDR1 MNHEY and CDR2 SVGAGI.

V gene TRBV19 combines with J gene TRBJ2-3; 11 nucleotides match TRBD1. Per the germline V gene, CDR1 is LNHDA and CDR2 is SQIVND (reference sequence). V gave up 0 bases and J gave up 3 bases; unmatched junction bases: 14. This CDR3 has 20 amino acids. This CDR3 is CASSIDRGRKGQGVTDTQYF. The CDR3 coding sequence is TGTGCCAGTAGTATAGATCGAGGAAGAAAGGGACAGGGGGTGACAGATACGCAGTATTTT.

A remark on this clone: The junction departs from the called germline gene at one end, perhaps through a read error. The CDR3 region is CASSRVLNTEAFF. The CDR3 DNA sequence: TGTGCTAGCAGCCGGGTCTTGAACACTGAAGCTTTCTTT. The gene calls are TRBV7-7 and TRBJ1-1, with D hard to call. Germline values: CDR1 SSHAT, CDR2 FNYEAQ (reference sequence). This CDR3 is 13 amino acids long.

The rearrangement links TRBV19 to TRBJ2-5, with D possibly being TRBD2 (5 bases). This CDR3 is 13 amino acids long. Germline V gene data show CDR1 as LNHDA and CDR2 as SQIVND (reference sequence). V was cut by 7 bases and J by 2 bases, with 11 bases left in between. CDR3 in DNA: TGTGCCAGTAACCGCGGGTCTCAAGAGACCCAGTACTTC. This sequence encodes CASNRGSQETQYF.

This chain connects TRBV11-3 to TRBJ2-5; a weak D match, TRBD2 (5 bases). The V gene lost 5 bases and the J gene lost 5 bases, with 12 bases spanning the gap. Germline loops: CDR1 SGHNT, CDR2 YENEEA. The CDR3 consists of 13 residues. The CDR3 sequence is CASSRTAEETQYF. Written as DNA, the CDR3 is TGTGCCAGCAGCCGTACAGCGGAGGAGACCCAGTACTTC.

The chain recombines TRBV5-1 with TRBJ2-1, with D possibly being TRBD2 (5 bases). Trimming stripped 0 bases from V and 2 bases from J, with 12 bases between. Looked up from germline, CDR1 is SGHRS and CDR2 is YFSETQ. The CDR3 covers 16 residues. This chain's CDR3 is CASSLEVGSAYNEQFF. CDR3 nucleotides: TGCGCCAGCAGCTTGGAGGTAGGGAGCGCCTACAATGAGCAGTTCTTC.

This rearrangement joins TRBV11-3 to TRBJ1-3; no clear D. The CDR3 is 17 residues long. Looked up from germline, CDR1 is SGHNT and CDR2 is YENEEA. V lost 0 bases and J 0 bases, leaving 12 bases between the germline ends. The CDR3 region is CASSLDPPTSSGNTIYF. The CDR3 DNA sequence: TGTGCCAGCAGCTTAGATCCTCCAACGAGCTCTGGAAACACCATATATTTT.

This clone was observed a few times. V and J are TRBV6-4 and TRBJ1-2; no firm D call. CDR3 size: 14 residues. Germline-derived CDR1 and CDR2 are MRHNA and SNTAGT. V gave up 3 bases and J gave up 8 bases, with 16 bases separating them. In DNA, the CDR3 is TGTGCCAGCAGTGAGTCGGACGGAACGGGAGGCTACACCTTC. Translated, it gives CASSESDGTGGYTF.

About this clone itself: The junction departs from germline at one end; a sequencing error may be responsible. J is TRBJ2-7 and V is TRBV18, with a tentative D call TRBD2 (5 bases). This CDR3 spans 14 amino acids. The germline V gene has CDR1 KGHSH and CDR2 LQKENI. CDR3 bases: TGTGCCAGCTCACCAAACGGGGTCTCCCACGAGCAGTACTTC. Its protein is CASSPNGVSHEQYF.

The chain combines TRBV30 with TRBJ1-4; 7 bases are a match to TRBD1. CDR1 and CDR2 from the germline V gene are GTSNPN and SVGIG (reference sequence). The CDR3 has 15 residues. J gave up 8 bases and V 0 bases, and 9 bases lay outside the gene matches. The CDR3 nucleotides are TGTGCCTGGAGTGTACGAAGGCAGGGGGGAGAAAAACTGTTTTTT. It translates to CAWSVRRQGGEKLFF.

The V gene is TRBV11-3, the J gene TRBJ2-5; the D is unclear. The germline gives CDR1 SGHNT, CDR2 YENEEA. This CDR3 region has 13 residues. V was cut by 4 bases and J by 5 bases, with 11 bases left in between. The CDR3 nucleotides read TGTGCCAGCAGCTCGGTAGAGAGGGAGACCCAGTACTTC. This gives the protein CASSSVERETQYF. Full variable domain (remainder filled in from reference TRBV11-3 and TRBJ2-5): EAGVVQSPRYKIIEKKQPVAFWCNPISGHNTLYWYLQNLGQGPELLIRYENEEAVDDSQLPKDRFSAERLKGVDSTLKIQPAELGDSAVYLCASSSVERETQYFGPGTRLLVL.

The chain recombines TRBV7-9 with TRBJ2-5; 7 bases are shared with TRBD1. Germline CDR1 is SEHNR and CDR2 is FQNEAQ (reference sequence). Unmatched junction bases numbered 4, after V lost 1 base and J lost 5 bases. CDR3 length: 14 amino acids. The CDR3 loop is CASSLDRGGETQYF. CDR3 in DNA: TGTGCCAGCAGCTTAGACAGGGGCGGGGAGACCCAGTACTTC.